This TCR beta chain was sequenced for a study of T cell responses to AZD1222 COVID-19 vaccine. Overall study: Second-dose recipients at about 4 or about 12 weeks were treated as one pooled group. Whole-study results and caveats: Spike-wide coverage was observed for vaccine-associated CD4 TCRs, with dominant responses at 160-218 and 743-854. The donor cohort was predominantly white British with a female majority, and clonal diversity may have been underestimated. Seropositivity was recorded at baseline in only six AZD1222 recipients.

This table comes from immunoSEQ multiplex PCR, and its TCRdb copy is limited to in-frame clones, with some not included. The sample lists 150,000 or so clones, about 93% occurring once. A word on this clone: Its antigen is not identified.

Germline V gives CDR1 MNHEY, CDR2 SMNVEV (reference sequence). Deletions cut 7 bases from V and 3 bases from J, with 9 bases between. The CDR3 extends over 13 amino acids. The TCR was taken from an adult in good health. Source: peripheral blood, taken on day 0 of AZD1222 vaccination. The V call is TRBV27, the J call TRBJ1-4, with D possibly TRBD1 on 5 matching bases. In nucleotides, the CDR3 is TGTGCCAGCAAAAGGGGCTCTAATGAAAAACTGTTTTTT. This sequence encodes CASKRGSNEKLFF.